A selection of T cell receptor beta chains follows, all from one sample in a study of T-cell reconstitution after alpha-beta-depleted transplantation in children. TCRdb reprocessed the PCR reads via MiXCR and lists one record per CDR3 protein. The sample has just under 250,000 distinct CDR3 sequences; over 20% are singletons. The sample in question was PBMCs, obtained before TCRalphabeta/CD19-depleted stem cell transplant. The receptor set was obtained from a girl aged 2 to 10 with Fanconi anemia, due to receive a stem cell transplant. CDR3s include the opening cysteine and the closing phenylalanine or tryptophan. Fields, in order: clone size, J gene, V gene, D gene, CDR3 protein, CDR3 DNA. A D gene is named only where the DNA matches it firmly. Clone size is shown for a subset of rows, as once, few, many or a class of expanded clone.

clone_size: -; j_call: TRBJ2-3; v_call: TRBV7-6; d_call: -; cdr3_aa: CASSLTSPTDTQYF; cdr3_nt: TGTGCCAGCAGCTTAACTAGTCCCACAGATACGCAGTATTTT
clone_size: many; j_call: TRBJ2-7; v_call: TRBV29-1; d_call: TRBD1; cdr3_aa: CSVARQGYVQYF; cdr3_nt: TGCAGCGTTGCGCGACAGGGGTACGTGCAGTACTTC
clone_size: few; j_call: TRBJ1-2; v_call: TRBV6-2/TRBV6-3; d_call: -; cdr3_aa: CASSYDGVIGGYTF; cdr3_nt: TGTGCCAGCAGTTACGACGGGGTAATTGGTGGCTACACCTTC
clone_size: -; j_call: TRBJ2-1; v_call: TRBV9; d_call: TRBD2; cdr3_aa: CASSVALAGGPNEQFF; cdr3_nt: TGTGCCAGCAGCGTAGCGTTAGCGGGGGGGCCAAATGAGCAGTTCTTC
clone_size: many; j_call: TRBJ2-1; v_call: TRBV7-2; d_call: TRBD2; cdr3_aa: CASSLDRLAPYNEQFF; cdr3_nt: TGTGCCAGCAGTTTGGACCGACTAGCCCCCTACAATGAGCAGTTCTTC
clone_size: -; j_call: TRBJ2-1; v_call: TRBV7-2; d_call: -; cdr3_aa: CASSLVVLSGQTNEQFF; cdr3_nt: TGTGCCAGCAGCTTAGTAGTATTGTCGGGACAAACCAATGAGCAGTTCTTC
clone_size: few; j_call: TRBJ2-7; v_call: TRBV7-2; d_call: -; cdr3_aa: CASSSFLWGAPSYEQYF; cdr3_nt: TGTGCCAGCAGCTCATTTCTATGGGGGGCCCCTTCCTACGAGCAGTACTTC
clone_size: -; j_call: TRBJ2-7; v_call: TRBV7-9; d_call: TRBD2; cdr3_aa: CASSFGLAGYTYEQYF; cdr3_nt: TGTGCCAGCAGCTTTGGTCTAGCGGGTTATACCTACGAGCAGTACTTC
clone_size: many; j_call: TRBJ2-3; v_call: TRBV29-1; d_call: -; cdr3_aa: CSAGQGSTDTQYF; cdr3_nt: TGCAGCGCCGGGCAGGGGTCCACAGATACGCAGTATTTT
clone_size: many; j_call: TRBJ2-6; v_call: TRBV5-4; d_call: -; cdr3_aa: CASSLDRGANVLTF; cdr3_nt: TGTGCCAGCAGCTTGGATAGGGGAGCCAACGTCCTGACTTTC
clone_size: many; j_call: TRBJ2-7; v_call: TRBV10-3; d_call: TRBD1; cdr3_aa: CAISDRTGTYEQYF; cdr3_nt: TGTGCCATCAGTGACAGGACAGGTACCTACGAGCAGTACTTC
clone_size: few; j_call: TRBJ1-5; v_call: TRBV20-1; d_call: -; cdr3_aa: CSAADGTSPQHF; cdr3_nt: TGCAGTGCAGCGGACGGAACTTCTCCCCAGCATTTT
clone_size: -; j_call: TRBJ2-5; v_call: TRBV28; d_call: TRBD1; cdr3_aa: CASTDSYRGRETQYF; cdr3_nt: TGTGCCAGCACCGATTCATACAGGGGGCGGGAGACCCAGTACTTC
clone_size: few; j_call: TRBJ2-7; v_call: TRBV7-2; d_call: TRBD2; cdr3_aa: CASTLSGGLHYEQYF; cdr3_nt: TGTGCCAGCACCCTAAGCGGGGGGCTCCACTACGAGCAGTACTTC
clone_size: few; j_call: TRBJ2-7; v_call: TRBV29-1; d_call: -; cdr3_aa: CSVESSDGLYSYEQYF; cdr3_nt: TGCAGCGTTGAATCTTCGGACGGACTATACTCCTACGAGCAGTACTTC
clone_size: many; j_call: TRBJ2-3; v_call: TRBV7-8; d_call: -; cdr3_aa: CASTFLGFRGSGTDTQYF; cdr3_nt: TGTGCCAGCACCTTTCTCGGCTTTAGGGGCTCGGGCACAGATACGCAGTATTTT
clone_size: many; j_call: TRBJ2-1; v_call: TRBV29-1; d_call: -; cdr3_aa: CSASLLPRGDSEQFF; cdr3_nt: TGCAGCGCCTCCCTCTTACCCCGGGGGGACAGTGAGCAGTTCTTC
clone_size: -; j_call: TRBJ1-2; v_call: TRBV28; d_call: -; cdr3_aa: CASGGRDYTF; cdr3_nt: TGTGCCAGCGGGGGGCGCGACTACACCTTC
clone_size: -; j_call: TRBJ2-7; v_call: TRBV28; d_call: -; cdr3_aa: CASLPGGWYEQYF; cdr3_nt: TGTGCCAGCCTCCCGGGTGGCTGGTACGAGCAGTACTTC
clone_size: few; j_call: TRBJ2-7; v_call: TRBV6-5; d_call: -; cdr3_aa: CASSYRVLTNEQYF; cdr3_nt: TGTGCCAGCAGTTACCGGGTGCTGACTAACGAGCAGTACTTC
clone_size: many; j_call: TRBJ1-2; v_call: TRBV29-1; d_call: TRBD1; cdr3_aa: CSVAGQGAPHYGYTF; cdr3_nt: TGCAGCGTTGCCGGACAGGGGGCGCCCCACTATGGCTACACCTTC
clone_size: -; j_call: TRBJ1-1; v_call: TRBV10-3; d_call: -; cdr3_aa: CAITEGGNTEAFF; cdr3_nt: TGTGCCATCACCGAAGGGGGGAACACTGAAGCTTTCTTT
clone_size: many; j_call: TRBJ2-7; v_call: TRBV20-1; d_call: TRBD2; cdr3_aa: CSASGGRGSYEQYF; cdr3_nt: TGCAGTGCTAGTGGCGGGAGGGGGTCCTACGAGCAGTACTTC
clone_size: -; j_call: TRBJ2-7; v_call: TRBV10-3; d_call: TRBD2; cdr3_aa: CAMSGLATYEQYF; cdr3_nt: TGTGCCATGTCGGGACTAGCGACCTACGAGCAGTACTTC